This T cell receptor (beta chain) stems from a study of blood T cells in healthy people across ages. Combining a sample-barcoded 5' primer with a J-beta primer mix, a second PCR ran for 7 to 11 cycles. TCRdb fed the 5' RACE reads into MiXCR, producing one record per CDR3 protein. Of fewer than 800,000 distinct CDR3 sequences listed, around 21% are singletons. The CDR3 has 15 residues. Germline V gene lookup returns CDR1 SGHRS and CDR2 YFSETQ. To note about this clonotype: The germline gene is not matched at one end of the junction; a read error may be the cause.

Drawn from each donor were ten milliliters of peripheral blood. The rearrangement uses TRBV5-1 and TRBJ2-5; no clear D gene. The sequence came from a man in his 70s in good health. Sequencing was carried out using blood. The CDR3 loop reads CAGSSSGWDQETQYF. The CDR3 DNA is TGCGCCGGCAGCTCCTCCGGCTGGGACCAAGAGACCCAGTACTTC.